Listed below are T cell receptor beta chains from one sample, sequenced in a study of blood T cell repertoires in COVID-19. Produced via immunoSEQ multiplex PCR; TCRdb's table is partial and in-frame only. The table has fewer than 300,000 clones, about nine tenths seen once. The sample comprised peripheral blood. The source of these receptors is a man aged 35 to 55 who had recovered from COVID-19. The CDR3 runs from the conserved cysteine through the conserved F or W. Fields, in order: clone size, D gene, J gene, V gene, CDR3 protein, CDR3 DNA. The D gene is left open where the match is weak. A row's size may be missing; if present it is once, few, many or a size class.

abundance: .
d_gene: .
j_gene: TRBJ2-3
v_gene: TRBV6-6
CDR3aa: CASSYSRTKSLTQYF
CDR3nt: TGTGCCAGCAGTTACTCTCGGACTAAAAGCCTTACGCAGTATTTT

abundance: once
d_gene: TRBD1
j_gene: TRBJ2-7
v_gene: TRBV7-8
CDR3aa: CASSLGSLGTVWAYEQYF
CDR3nt: TGTGCCAGCAGCTTAGGATCCCTCGGGACAGTTTGGGCCTACGAGCAGTACTTC

abundance: .
d_gene: TRBD1
j_gene: TRBJ1-5
v_gene: TRBV14
CDR3aa: CASSQRDRANQPQHF
CDR3nt: TGTGCCAGCAGCCAACGGGACAGGGCCAATCAGCCCCAGCATTTT

abundance: .
d_gene: TRBD1
j_gene: TRBJ2-6
v_gene: TRBV10-3
CDR3aa: CAIRQGLNSGANVLTF
CDR3nt: TGTGCCATCCGACAGGGGCTAAACTCTGGGGCCAACGTCCTGACTTTC

abundance: .
d_gene: .
j_gene: TRBJ1-2
v_gene: TRBV9
CDR3aa: CASSVAPLGQALNYGYTF
CDR3nt: TGTGCCAGCAGCGTAGCACCCCTGGGGCAGGCCCTAAACTATGGCTACACCTTC

abundance: .
d_gene: .
j_gene: TRBJ2-7
v_gene: TRBV29-1
CDR3aa: CSTGYEQYF
CDR3nt: TGCAGCACCGGCTACGAGCAGTACTTC

abundance: .
d_gene: TRBD2
j_gene: TRBJ2-5
v_gene: TRBV18
CDR3aa: CASSPTSGGQETQYF
CDR3nt: TGTGCCAGCTCACCAACTAGCGGGGGGCAAGAGACCCAGTACTTC

abundance: .
d_gene: .
j_gene: TRBJ1-2
v_gene: TRBV10-1
CDR3aa: CASNGGSNYNYGYTF
CDR3nt: TGCGCCAGCAATGGCGGCAGCAACTATAACTATGGCTACACCTTC

abundance: .
d_gene: TRBD1
j_gene: TRBJ1-2
v_gene: TRBV18
CDR3aa: CASSRPGQGYTF
CDR3nt: TGTGCCAGCTCACGACCGGGACAGGGCTACACCTTC

abundance: .
d_gene: .
j_gene: TRBJ1-1
v_gene: TRBV19
CDR3aa: CASSIGRRAGLGEAFF
CDR3nt: TGTGCCAGTAGTATAGGGAGGAGGGCCGGGCTTGGTGAAGCTTTCTTT

abundance: .
d_gene: .
j_gene: TRBJ2-1
v_gene: TRBV12-3/TRBV12-4
CDR3aa: CASSLNYEQFF
CDR3nt: TGTGCCAGCAGTCTCAACTACGAGCAGTTCTTC

abundance: .
d_gene: TRBD2
j_gene: TRBJ2-7
v_gene: TRBV5-1
CDR3aa: CASSLVAGSTYEQYF
CDR3nt: TGCGCCAGCAGCTTGGTAGCGGGCTCCACCTACGAGCAGTACTTC

abundance: .
d_gene: TRBD1
j_gene: TRBJ1-2
v_gene: TRBV7-9
CDR3aa: CASSSTGGSGYGYTF
CDR3nt: TGTGCCAGCAGCTCAACAGGGGGCAGCGGCTATGGCTACACCTTC

abundance: .
d_gene: TRBD2
j_gene: TRBJ2-4
v_gene: TRBV6-5
CDR3aa: CASSPLAGASNIQYF
CDR3nt: TGTGCCAGCAGTCCTCTAGCGGGAGCCTCGAACATTCAGTACTTC

abundance: .
d_gene: TRBD2
j_gene: TRBJ2-1
v_gene: TRBV6-2/TRBV6-3
CDR3aa: CASSRGLAGSEQFF
CDR3nt: TGTGCCAGCAGTAGGGGACTAGCGGGCAGCGAGCAGTTCTTC

abundance: .
d_gene: TRBD2
j_gene: TRBJ2-1
v_gene: TRBV10-1
CDR3aa: CAMSWREVNNEQFF
CDR3nt: TGCGCCATGTCCTGGCGGGAGGTCAACAATGAGCAGTTCTTC

abundance: .
d_gene: .
j_gene: TRBJ2-5
v_gene: TRBV4-1
CDR3aa: CASSRETATVQETQYF
CDR3nt: TGCGCCAGCAGCCGGGAGACGGCAACGGTACAAGAGACCCAGTACTTC

abundance: .
d_gene: .
j_gene: TRBJ1-5
v_gene: TRBV7-9
CDR3aa: CASTLPSSDLYSNQPQHF
CDR3nt: TGTGCCAGCACCCTTCCGTCCAGTGATCTGTATAGCAATCAGCCCCAGCATTTT

abundance: .
d_gene: TRBD2
j_gene: TRBJ2-1
v_gene: TRBV19
CDR3aa: CASSIDPGLAGDNEQFF
CDR3nt: TGTGCCAGTAGTATAGATCCGGGACTAGCGGGAGACAATGAGCAGTTCTTC

abundance: few
d_gene: TRBD1
j_gene: TRBJ1-5
v_gene: TRBV27
CDR3aa: CASSLGQGQRPQHF
CDR3nt: TGTGCCAGCAGTTTAGGACAGGGGCAGAGGCCCCAGCATTTT

abundance: .
d_gene: TRBD1
j_gene: TRBJ2-2
v_gene: TRBV7-8
CDR3aa: CASRTGQGGAGELFF
CDR3nt: TGTGCCAGCAGAACGGGACAGGGGGGTGCCGGGGAGCTGTTTTTT

abundance: .
d_gene: .
j_gene: TRBJ2-6
v_gene: TRBV11-3
CDR3aa: CASSLQGCGANVLTF
CDR3nt: TGTGCCAGCAGCTTACAGGGGTGCGGGGCCAACGTCCTGACTTTC

abundance: .
d_gene: TRBD2
j_gene: TRBJ2-1
v_gene: TRBV18
CDR3aa: CASSPSSAASGRVNEQFF
CDR3nt: TGTGCCAGCTCACCAAGCTCGGCGGCTAGCGGGAGGGTCAATGAGCAGTTCTTC

abundance: .
d_gene: .
j_gene: TRBJ1-1
v_gene: TRBV13
CDR3aa: CASSFFLSSGNTEAFF
CDR3nt: TGTGCCAGCAGCTTTTTCTTGTCCTCCGGGAACACTGAAGCTTTCTTT

abundance: .
d_gene: TRBD1
j_gene: TRBJ2-3
v_gene: TRBV29-1
CDR3aa: CSVDPGTGTTDTQYF
CDR3nt: TGCAGCGTTGACCCCGGGACAGGGACAACAGATACGCAGTATTTT

abundance: .
d_gene: .
j_gene: TRBJ2-6
v_gene: TRBV5-4
CDR3aa: CASSLDPSGANVLTF
CDR3nt: TGTGCCAGCAGCCTAGACCCCTCTGGGGCCAACGTCCTGACTTTC

abundance: .
d_gene: .
j_gene: TRBJ2-1
v_gene: TRBV5-1
CDR3aa: CASSLAATANNEQFF
CDR3nt: TGCGCCAGCAGCTTGGCCGCGACAGCAAACAATGAGCAGTTCTTC

abundance: .
d_gene: TRBD2
j_gene: TRBJ2-5
v_gene: TRBV19
CDR3aa: CASRPLGGETQYF
CDR3nt: TGTGCCAGTAGGCCCCTGGGGGGGGAGACCCAGTACTTC

abundance: .
d_gene: .
j_gene: TRBJ1-1
v_gene: TRBV7-9
CDR3aa: CASSLNRVNTEAFF
CDR3nt: TGTGCCAGCAGCTTAAACAGGGTGAACACTGAAGCTTTCTTT

abundance: .
d_gene: .
j_gene: TRBJ2-7
v_gene: TRBV7-2
CDR3aa: CASSLEYRGSYEQYF
CDR3nt: TGTGCCAGCAGCTTAGAGTATCGGGGCTCCTACGAGCAGTACTTC

abundance: .
d_gene: TRBD1
j_gene: TRBJ2-6
v_gene: TRBV7-9
CDR3aa: CASSHLGQRFSGANVLTF
CDR3nt: TGTGCCAGCAGCCATCTGGGACAGCGATTCTCTGGGGCCAACGTCCTGACTTTC

abundance: .
d_gene: .
j_gene: TRBJ2-7
v_gene: TRBV2
CDR3aa: CASSVVAEQYF
CDR3nt: TGTGCCAGCAGCGTGGTAGCCGAGCAGTACTTC

abundance: .
d_gene: .
j_gene: TRBJ1-6
v_gene: TRBV27
CDR3aa: CASRTGLSNSPLHF
CDR3nt: TGTGCCAGCAGGACGGGACTCAGTAATTCACCCCTCCACTTT

abundance: .
d_gene: .
j_gene: TRBJ2-7
v_gene: TRBV4-3
CDR3aa: CASSQGAAEHYEQYF
CDR3nt: TGCGCCAGCAGCCAAGGGGCAGCGGAGCACTACGAGCAGTACTTC

abundance: .
d_gene: .
j_gene: TRBJ2-2
v_gene: TRBV10-1
CDR3aa: CASSFSGNTGELFF
CDR3nt: TGCGCCAGCAGTTTCAGCGGGAACACCGGGGAGCTGTTTTTT

abundance: .
d_gene: .
j_gene: TRBJ2-2
v_gene: TRBV25-1
CDR3aa: CASSVADSYWAGELFF
CDR3nt: TGTGCCAGCAGTGTAGCAGACAGCTACTGGGCCGGGGAGCTGTTTTTT

abundance: .
d_gene: .
j_gene: TRBJ1-5
v_gene: TRBV10-3
CDR3aa: CAISESSGAGQPQHF
CDR3nt: TGTGCCATCAGTGAGTCGTCAGGGGCCGGTCAGCCCCAGCATTTT

abundance: .
d_gene: TRBD1
j_gene: TRBJ1-2
v_gene: TRBV6-6
CDR3aa: CASRSDRDYGYTF
CDR3nt: TGTGCCAGCAGATCGGACAGGGACTATGGCTACACCTTC

abundance: .
d_gene: .
j_gene: TRBJ2-5
v_gene: TRBV7-6
CDR3aa: CASSTIQETQYF
CDR3nt: TGTGCCAGCAGCACAATCCAAGAGACCCAGTACTTC

abundance: few
d_gene: TRBD1
j_gene: TRBJ2-2
v_gene: TRBV7-9
CDR3aa: CASRNDRVTGELFF
CDR3nt: TGTGCCAGCAGAAATGACAGGGTAACCGGGGAGCTGTTTTTT